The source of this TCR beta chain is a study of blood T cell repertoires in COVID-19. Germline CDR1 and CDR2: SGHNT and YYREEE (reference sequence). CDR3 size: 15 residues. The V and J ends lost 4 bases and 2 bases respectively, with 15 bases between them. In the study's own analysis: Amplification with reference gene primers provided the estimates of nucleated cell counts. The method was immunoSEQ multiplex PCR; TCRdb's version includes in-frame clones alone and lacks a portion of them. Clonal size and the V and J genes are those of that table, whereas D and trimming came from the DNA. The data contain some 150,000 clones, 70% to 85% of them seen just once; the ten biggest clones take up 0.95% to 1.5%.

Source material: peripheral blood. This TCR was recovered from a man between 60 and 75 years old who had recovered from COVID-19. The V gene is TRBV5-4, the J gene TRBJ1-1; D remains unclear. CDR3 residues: CASSPRSGLNTEAFF. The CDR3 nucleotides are TGTGCCAGCAGCCCCCGTTCGGGGTTAAACACTGAAGCTTTCTTT.